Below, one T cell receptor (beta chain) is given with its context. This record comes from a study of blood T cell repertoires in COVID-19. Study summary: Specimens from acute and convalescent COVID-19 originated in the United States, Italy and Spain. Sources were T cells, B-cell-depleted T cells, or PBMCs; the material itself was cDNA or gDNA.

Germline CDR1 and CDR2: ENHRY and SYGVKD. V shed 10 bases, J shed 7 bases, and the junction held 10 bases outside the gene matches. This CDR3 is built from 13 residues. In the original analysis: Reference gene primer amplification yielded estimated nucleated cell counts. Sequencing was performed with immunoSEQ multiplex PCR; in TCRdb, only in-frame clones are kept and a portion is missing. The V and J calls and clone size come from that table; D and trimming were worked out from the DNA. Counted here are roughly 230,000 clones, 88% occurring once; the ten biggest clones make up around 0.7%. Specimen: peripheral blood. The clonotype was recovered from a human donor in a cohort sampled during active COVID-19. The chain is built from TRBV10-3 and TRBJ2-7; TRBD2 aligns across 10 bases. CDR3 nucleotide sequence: TGTGCCACAACGAGTAGCGGGAGGCGGGAGCAGTACTTC. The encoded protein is CATTSSGRREQYF.